This TCR beta chain is drawn from a study of blood T cell repertoires in COVID-19. In the study overall: Sites in the United States, Italy and Spain provided acute and convalescent COVID-19 samples. Sample material is recorded as cDNA or gDNA derived from T cells, B-cell-depleted T cells, or PBMCs.

Study processing details: Nucleated cell counts were estimated from reference gene primer amplification. Libraries were prepared by immunoSEQ multiplex PCR; TCRdb keeps only in-frame clonotypes and omits some of them. V and J calls and clone size follow that table, whereas D and trimming were derived from the DNA. Seen here are about 190,000 clones, approximately 88% observed once, and the top ten hold around 7%. Germline V lookup: CDR1 SGHVS, CDR2 FNYEAQ. V shed 1 base and J 9 bases; nucleotides not matched to a gene: 6. The CDR3 runs 14 residues. What was sequenced was peripheral blood. This receptor was obtained from a middle-aged man with acute or convalescent COVID-19. The V gene is TRBV7-6, the J gene TRBJ1-5; 7 nucleotides agree with TRBD1. CDR3 sequence reads: CASSLGDRAGPQHF. CDR3 bases: TGTGCCAGCAGCTTAGGAGACAGGGCCGGGCCCCAGCATTTT.